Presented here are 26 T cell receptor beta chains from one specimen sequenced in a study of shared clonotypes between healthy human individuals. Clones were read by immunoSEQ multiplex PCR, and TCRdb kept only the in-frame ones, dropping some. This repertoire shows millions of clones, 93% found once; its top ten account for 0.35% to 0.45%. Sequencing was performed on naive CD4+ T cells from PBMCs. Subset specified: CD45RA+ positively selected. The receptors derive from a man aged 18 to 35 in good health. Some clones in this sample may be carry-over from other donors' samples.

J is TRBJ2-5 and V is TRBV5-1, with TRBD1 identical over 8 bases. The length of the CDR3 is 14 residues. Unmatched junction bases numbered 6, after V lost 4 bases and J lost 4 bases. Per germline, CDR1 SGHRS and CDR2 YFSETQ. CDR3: CASSPQGVRETQYF. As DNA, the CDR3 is TGCGCCAGCAGCCCACAGGGGGTCAGAGAGACCCAGTACTTC.

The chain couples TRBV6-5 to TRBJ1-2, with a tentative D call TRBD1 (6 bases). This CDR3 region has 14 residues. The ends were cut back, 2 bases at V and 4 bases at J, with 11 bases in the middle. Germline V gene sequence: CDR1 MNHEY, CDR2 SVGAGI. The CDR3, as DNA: TGTGCCAGCAGTTACCTCAGGGGTGGCTATGGCTACACCTTC. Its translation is CASSYLRGGYGYTF.

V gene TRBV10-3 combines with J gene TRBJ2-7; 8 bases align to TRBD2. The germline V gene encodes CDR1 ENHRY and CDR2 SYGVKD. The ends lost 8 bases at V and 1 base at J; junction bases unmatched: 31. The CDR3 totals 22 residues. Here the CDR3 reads CAIRASGSGPHLEKSSSYEQYF. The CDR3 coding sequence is TGTGCCATCCGGGCAAGCGGGAGTGGCCCACACCTAGAGAAATCTTCTTCCTACGAGCAGTACTTC.

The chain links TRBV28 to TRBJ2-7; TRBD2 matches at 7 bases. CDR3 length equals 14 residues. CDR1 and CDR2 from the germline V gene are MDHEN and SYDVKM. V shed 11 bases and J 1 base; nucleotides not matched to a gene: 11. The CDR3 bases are TGTGCCTCCCTCCCTCCCGGGGGGTCCTACGAGCAGTACTTC. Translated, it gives CASLPPGGSYEQYF.

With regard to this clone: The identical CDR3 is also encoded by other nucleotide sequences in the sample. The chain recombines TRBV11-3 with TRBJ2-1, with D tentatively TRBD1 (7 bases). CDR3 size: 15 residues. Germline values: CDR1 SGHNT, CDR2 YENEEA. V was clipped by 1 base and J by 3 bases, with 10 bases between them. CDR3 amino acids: CASSLGQGGYNEQFF. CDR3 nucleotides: TGTGCCAGCAGCTTAGGCCAGGGGGGCTACAATGAGCAGTTCTTC. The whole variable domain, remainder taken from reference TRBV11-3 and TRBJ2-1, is EAGVVQSPRYKIIEKKQPVAFWCNPISGHNTLYWYLQNLGQGPELLIRYENEEAVDDSQLPKDRFSAERLKGVDSTLKIQPAELGDSAVYLCASSLGQGGYNEQFFGPGTRLTVL.

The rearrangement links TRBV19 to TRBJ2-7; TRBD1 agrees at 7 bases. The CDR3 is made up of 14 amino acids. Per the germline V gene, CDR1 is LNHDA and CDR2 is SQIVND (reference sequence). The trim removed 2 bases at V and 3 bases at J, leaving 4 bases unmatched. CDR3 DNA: TGTGCCAGTAGTATAACAGGGGATGTCTACGAGCAGTACTTC. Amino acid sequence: CASSITGDVYEQYF. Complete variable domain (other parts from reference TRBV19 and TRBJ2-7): DGGITQSPKYLFRKEGQNVTLSCEQNLNHDAMYWYRQDPGQGLRLIYYSQIVNDFQKGDIAEGYSVSREKKESFPLTVTSAQKNPTAFYLCASSITGDVYEQYFGPGTRLTVT.

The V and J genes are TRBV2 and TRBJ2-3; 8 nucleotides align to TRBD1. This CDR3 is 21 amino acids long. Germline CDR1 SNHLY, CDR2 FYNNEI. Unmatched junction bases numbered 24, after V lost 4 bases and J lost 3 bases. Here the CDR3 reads CASSVFPMDRIQGVRTDTQYF. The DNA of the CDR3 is TGTGCCAGCAGTGTTTTCCCCATGGATCGAATACAGGGGGTTAGGACAGATACGCAGTATTTT.

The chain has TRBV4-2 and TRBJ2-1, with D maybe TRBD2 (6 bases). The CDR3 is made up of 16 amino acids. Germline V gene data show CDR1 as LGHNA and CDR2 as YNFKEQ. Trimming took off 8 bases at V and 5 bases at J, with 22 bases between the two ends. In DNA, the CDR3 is TGTGCCAGCGCCCTCTTTGAGGAGGGCCGACACAATGAGCAGTTCTTC. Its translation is CASALFEEGRHNEQFF.

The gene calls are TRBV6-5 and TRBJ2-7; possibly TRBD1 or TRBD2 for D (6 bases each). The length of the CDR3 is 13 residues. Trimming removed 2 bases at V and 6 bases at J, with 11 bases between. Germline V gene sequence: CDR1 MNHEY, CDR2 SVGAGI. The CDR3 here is CASSYVGGPEQYF. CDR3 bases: TGTGCCAGCAGTTACGTCGGGGGCCCCGAGCAGTACTTC.

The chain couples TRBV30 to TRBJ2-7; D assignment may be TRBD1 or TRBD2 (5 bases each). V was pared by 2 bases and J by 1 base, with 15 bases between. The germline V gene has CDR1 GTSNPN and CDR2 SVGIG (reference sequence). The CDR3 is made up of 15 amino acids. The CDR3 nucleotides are TGTGCCTGGAGTCCACTCGGGACCGTTTCCTACGAGCAGTACTTC. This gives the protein CAWSPLGTVSYEQYF.

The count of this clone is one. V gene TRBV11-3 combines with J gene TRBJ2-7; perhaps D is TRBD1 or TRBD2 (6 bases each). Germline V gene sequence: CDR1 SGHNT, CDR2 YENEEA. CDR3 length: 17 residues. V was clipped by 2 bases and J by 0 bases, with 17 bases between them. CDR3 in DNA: TGTGCCAGCAGCTTAAAACCTTGGGGGGACACCTCCTACGAGCAGTACTTC. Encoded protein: CASSLKPWGDTSYEQYF. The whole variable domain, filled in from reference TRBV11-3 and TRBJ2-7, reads EAGVVQSPRYKIIEKKQPVAFWCNPISGHNTLYWYLQNLGQGPELLIRYENEEAVDDSQLPKDRFSAERLKGVDSTLKIQPAELGDSAVYLCASSLKPWGDTSYEQYFGPGTRLTVT.

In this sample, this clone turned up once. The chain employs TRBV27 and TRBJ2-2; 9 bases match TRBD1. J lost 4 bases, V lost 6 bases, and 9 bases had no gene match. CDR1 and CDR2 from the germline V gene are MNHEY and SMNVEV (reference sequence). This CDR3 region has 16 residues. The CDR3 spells CASRTTGTGLTGELFF. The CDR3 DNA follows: TGTGCCAGCAGGACCACCGGGACAGGGCTCACCGGGGAGCTGTTTTTT.

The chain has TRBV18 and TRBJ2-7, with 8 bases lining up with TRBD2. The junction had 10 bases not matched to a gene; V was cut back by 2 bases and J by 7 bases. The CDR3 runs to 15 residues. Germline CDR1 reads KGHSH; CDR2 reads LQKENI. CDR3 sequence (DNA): TGTGCCAGCTCACCAGAGGGACTAGGTATGGGTGAGCAGTACTTC. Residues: CASSPEGLGMGEQYF.

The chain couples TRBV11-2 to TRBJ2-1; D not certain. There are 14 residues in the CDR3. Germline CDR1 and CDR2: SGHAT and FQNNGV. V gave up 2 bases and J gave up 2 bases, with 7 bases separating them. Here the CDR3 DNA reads TGTGCCAGCAGCTTAACTTCTACCTACAATGAGCAGTTCTTC. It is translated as CASSLTSTYNEQFF.

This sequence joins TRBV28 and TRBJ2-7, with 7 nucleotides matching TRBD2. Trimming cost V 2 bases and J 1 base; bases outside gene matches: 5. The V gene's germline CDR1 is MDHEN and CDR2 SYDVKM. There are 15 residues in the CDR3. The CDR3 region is CASSLKREISYEQYF. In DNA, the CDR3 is TGTGCCAGCAGTTTAAAGCGGGAAATATCCTACGAGCAGTACTTC.

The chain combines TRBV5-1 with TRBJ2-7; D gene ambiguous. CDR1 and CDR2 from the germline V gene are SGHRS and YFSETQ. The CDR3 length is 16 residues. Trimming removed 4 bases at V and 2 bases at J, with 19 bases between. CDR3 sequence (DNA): TGCGCCAGCAGCATACTTGGTTCCGTATCCACCTACGAGCAGTACTTC. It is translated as CASSILGSVSTYEQYF.

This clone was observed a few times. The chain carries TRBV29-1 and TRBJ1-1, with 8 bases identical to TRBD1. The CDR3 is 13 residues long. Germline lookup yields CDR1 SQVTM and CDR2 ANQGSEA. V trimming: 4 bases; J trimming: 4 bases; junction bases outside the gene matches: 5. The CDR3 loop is CSVGRQGLTEAFF. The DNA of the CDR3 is TGCAGCGTTGGGAGACAGGGGCTCACTGAAGCTTTCTTT. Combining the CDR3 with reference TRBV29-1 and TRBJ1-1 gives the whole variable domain SAVISQKPSRDICQRGTSLTIQCQVDSQVTMMFWYRQQPGQSLTLIATANQGSEATYESGFVIDKFPISRPNLTFSTLTVSNMSPEDSSIYLCSVGRQGLTEAFFGQGTRLTVV.

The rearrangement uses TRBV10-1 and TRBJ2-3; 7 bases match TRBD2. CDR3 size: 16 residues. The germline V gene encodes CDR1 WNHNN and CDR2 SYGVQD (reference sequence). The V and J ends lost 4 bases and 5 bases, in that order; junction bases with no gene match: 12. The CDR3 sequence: CASSVVAGVEGDTQYF. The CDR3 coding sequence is TGCGCCAGCAGTGTAGTTGCGGGAGTTGAGGGAGATACGCAGTATTTT.

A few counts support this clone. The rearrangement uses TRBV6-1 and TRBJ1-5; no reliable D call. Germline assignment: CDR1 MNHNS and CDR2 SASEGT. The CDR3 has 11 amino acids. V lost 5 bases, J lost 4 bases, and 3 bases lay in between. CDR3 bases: TGTGCCAGCAGTCAAAATCAGCCCCAGCATTTT. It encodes CASSQNQPQHF.

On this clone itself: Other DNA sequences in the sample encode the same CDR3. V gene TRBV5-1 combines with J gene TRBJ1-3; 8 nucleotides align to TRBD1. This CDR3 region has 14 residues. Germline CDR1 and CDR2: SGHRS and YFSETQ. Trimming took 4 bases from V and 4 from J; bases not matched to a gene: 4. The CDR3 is CASSLRQGGNTIYF. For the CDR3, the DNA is TGCGCCAGCAGCCTCCGACAGGGGGGAAACACCATATATTTT.

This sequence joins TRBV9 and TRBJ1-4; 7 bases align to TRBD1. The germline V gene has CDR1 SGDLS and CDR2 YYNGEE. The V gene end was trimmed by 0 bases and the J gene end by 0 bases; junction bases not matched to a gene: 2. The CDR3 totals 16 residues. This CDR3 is CASSVGQGTTNEKLFF. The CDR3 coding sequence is TGTGCCAGCAGCGTAGGACAGGGAACAACTAATGAAAAACTGTTTTTT.

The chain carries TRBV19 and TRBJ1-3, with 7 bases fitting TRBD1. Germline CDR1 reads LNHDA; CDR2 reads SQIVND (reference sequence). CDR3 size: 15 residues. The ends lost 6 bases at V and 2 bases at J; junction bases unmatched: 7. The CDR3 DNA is TGTGCCAGTAGGGACGGGACAGCAGCTGGAAACACCATATATTTT. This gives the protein CASRDGTAAGNTIYF.

The CDR3 DNA is TGTGCCAGTAGTATCGGTCGATCTACGGAGACCCAGTACTTC. Amino acids: CASSIGRSTETQYF. The chain uses TRBV19 and TRBJ2-5; D gene unclear. Germline V lookup: CDR1 LNHDA, CDR2 SQIVND (reference sequence). The CDR3 has 14 amino acids. The V end lost 3 bases, the J end lost 5 bases, and 13 bases lay between the germline ends.

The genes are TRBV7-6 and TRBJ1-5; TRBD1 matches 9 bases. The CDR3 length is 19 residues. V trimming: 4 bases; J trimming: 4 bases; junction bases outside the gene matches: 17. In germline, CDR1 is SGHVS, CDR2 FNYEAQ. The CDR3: CASSYESTGTGSANQPQHF. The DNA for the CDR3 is TGTGCCAGCAGCTATGAATCAACCGGGACAGGGTCAGCAAATCAGCCCCAGCATTTT.

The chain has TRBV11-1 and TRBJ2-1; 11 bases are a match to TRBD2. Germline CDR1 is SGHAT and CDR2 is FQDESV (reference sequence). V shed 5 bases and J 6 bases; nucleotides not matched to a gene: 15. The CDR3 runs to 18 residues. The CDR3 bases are TGTGCCAGCAGCCTCTCCATATCCCTAGCGGGAGGTTCCAATGAGCAGTTCTTC. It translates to CASSLSISLAGGSNEQFF.

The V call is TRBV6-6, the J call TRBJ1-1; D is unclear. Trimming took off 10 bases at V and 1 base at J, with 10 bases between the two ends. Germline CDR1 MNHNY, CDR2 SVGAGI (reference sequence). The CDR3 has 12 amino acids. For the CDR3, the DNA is TGTGCCACCGCGTGGGGGAACACTGAAGCTTTCTTT. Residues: CATAWGNTEAFF.